A single sample gave rise to the 18 T cell receptor beta chains below, sequenced in a study of T cell responses to AZD1222 COVID-19 vaccine. TCRdb's copy holds only in-frame clones and misses some; the assay was immunoSEQ multiplex PCR. The sample yields 70,000 to 75,000 clones, about 85% seen once. Specimen: peripheral blood, collected 28 days after the second AZD1222 dose. These receptors originate from an adult who received the AZD1222 COVID-19 vaccine.

In its sample, this clone was seen a few times. The chain uses TRBV10-3 and TRBJ1-1, with unresolved D. V gave up 0 bases and J gave up 6 bases, with 8 bases separating them. The length of the CDR3 is 13 residues. Germline values: CDR1 ENHRY, CDR2 SYGVKD. This CDR3 is CAISESRTAEAFF. CDR3 in DNA: TGTGCCATCAGTGAGTCGAGGACGGCTGAAGCTTTCTTT.

The table lists this clone with a count of one. J is TRBJ2-2 and V is TRBV19; D gene unclear. Trimming left V 7 bases short and J 4 bases short, with 10 bases between. The CDR3 length is 13 residues. In germline, CDR1 is LNHDA, CDR2 SQIVND (reference sequence). The CDR3 DNA reads as TGTGCCAGTAAGACGGTACCCACCGGGGAGCTGTTTTTT. Translating gives CASKTVPTGELFF.

The chain recombines TRBV30 with TRBJ1-6; the D is unclear. Germline CDR1 and CDR2: GTSNPN and SVGIG (reference sequence). Trimming stripped 4 bases from V and 0 bases from J, with 7 bases between. The CDR3 length is 14 residues. The CDR3 loop is CAWIGSSYNSPLHF. The CDR3 nucleotides are TGTGCCTGGATCGGGAGCTCCTATAATTCACCCCTCCACTTT.

This clone was detected only a few times. The CDR3 sequence is CASSPFGDTQYF. Here the CDR3 DNA reads TGTGCCAGCAGCCCGTTCGGAGATACGCAGTATTTT. The chain links TRBV3-1 (or the pseudogene TRBV3-2) to TRBJ2-3; D unclear. CDR3 length: 12 amino acids. Per the germline V gene, CDR1 is LGHDT and CDR2 is YNNKEL (reference sequence). V was pared by 4 bases and J by 5 bases, with 7 bases between.

The rearrangement joins TRBV23-1 to TRBJ2-7; D unclear. TRBV23-1 is an ORF, and what it does is uncertain. CDR3 length: 17 residues. With 3 bases removed from V and 0 bases from J, the gap between germline ends came to 18 bases. CDR3 in amino acids: CASSHGWGSNGSYEQYF. In nucleotides, the CDR3 is TGCGCCAGCAGTCACGGGTGGGGATCAAACGGCTCCTACGAGCAGTACTTC.

The chain is built from TRBV4-2 and TRBJ2-4; either TRBD1 or TRBD2 may supply D (5 bases each). Germline-derived CDR1 and CDR2 are LGHNA and YNFKEQ. CDR3 length: 15 residues. The germline V and J ends were trimmed by 2 bases and 6 bases, with 14 bases remaining between them. The CDR3 DNA reads TGTGCCAGCAGCCAATTTCAGGGTGAGGGAAACATTCAGTACTTC. The encoded protein is CASSQFQGEGNIQYF.

The DNA of the CDR3 is TGTGCCAGCAGGACGGTCTGGGGAAACACCGGGGAGCTGTTTTTT. Translated: CASRTVWGNTGELFF. The V call is TRBV6-5, the J call TRBJ2-2, with D unresolved. Germline loops: CDR1 MNHEY, CDR2 SVGAGI. The CDR3 sequence is 15 residues long. Between the trimmed V and J ends, which lost 6 bases and 2 bases, there was a span of 13 bases.

This rearrangement joins TRBV6-5 to TRBJ2-2, with unresolved D. V shed 0 bases and J shed 5 bases, with 10 bases lying between them. Germline CDR1 is MNHEY and CDR2 is SVGAGI. The CDR3 contains 15 residues. The CDR3 protein is CASSYSVPRTGELFF. CDR3 in DNA: TGTGCCAGCAGTTACTCCGTTCCCCGAACCGGGGAGCTGTTTTTT.

The chain carries TRBV27 and TRBJ1-1; no clear D gene. The CDR3 is 13 amino acids. Trimming removed 5 bases from V and 0 bases from J, with 7 bases in between. The germline V gene encodes CDR1 MNHEY and CDR2 SMNVEV (reference sequence). The DNA for the CDR3 is TGTGCCAGCAGTCGAGAGATGAACACTGAAGCTTTCTTT. Translation gives CASSREMNTEAFF.

DNA for the CDR3: TGTGCCAGCAGCTTAGTTAGCGGGGGCACCGGGGAGCTGTTTTTT. This gives the protein CASSLVSGGTGELFF. The chain is built from TRBV7-2 and TRBJ2-2; TRBD2 matches at 9 bases. The germline V gene encodes CDR1 SGHTA and CDR2 FQGNSA. The CDR3 covers 15 residues. The V segment lost 1 base and the J segment 4 bases; nucleotides outside the gene matches: 1.

V gene TRBV5-5 combines with J gene TRBJ1-4; D may be TRBD1 (6 bases). V lost 4 bases, J lost 8 bases, and 15 bases lay in between. Germline loops: CDR1 SGHKS, CDR2 YYEKEE (reference sequence). The CDR3 spans 14 residues. The CDR3 DNA reads as TGTGCCAGCAGCAAGGACCAGGGGAGGGAAAAACTGTTTTTT. Translation: CASSKDQGREKLFF. The full variable domain, completed using reference TRBV5-5 and TRBJ1-4, is DAGVTQSPTHLIKTRGQQVTLRCSPISGHKSVSWYQQVLGQGPQFIFQYYEKEERGRGNFPDRFSARQFPNYSSELNVNALLLGDSALYLCASSKDQGREKLFFGSGTQLSVL.

The rearrangement joins TRBV18 to TRBJ1-4; 9 bases fit TRBD1. CDR3 length: 16 amino acids. V trimming: 4 bases; J trimming: 5 bases; junction bases outside the gene matches: 8. Germline V gene data show CDR1 as KGHSH and CDR2 as LQKENI. This CDR3 is CASSQNPGTGNEKLFF. The CDR3 DNA sequence: TGTGCCAGCTCACAAAATCCCGGGACAGGGAATGAAAAACTGTTTTTT.

This chain joins TRBV5-6 and TRBJ1-3, with D possibly TRBD1 on 6 matching bases. The germline V gene encodes CDR1 SGHDT and CDR2 YYEEEE. The CDR3 sequence is 14 residues long. Trimming shortened V by 3 bases and J by 0 bases, and 7 bases separated the two germline ends. For the CDR3, the DNA is TGTGCCAGCAGCTGGACAGACTCTGGAAACACCATATATTTT. It encodes CASSWTDSGNTIYF.

The chain uses TRBV2 and TRBJ1-1; D unclear. Germline values: CDR1 SNHLY, CDR2 FYNNEI. V was clipped by 9 bases and J by 7 bases, with 12 bases between them. This CDR3 contains 11 residues. The CDR3, as DNA: TGTGCCAGTGACCGGGCCGGTGAAGCTTTCTTT. Protein sequence: CASDRAGEAFF.

The chain has TRBV6-4 and TRBJ2-2; D is unclear. Germline CDR1 is MRHNA and CDR2 is SNTAGT. This CDR3 has 14 residues. Trimming removed 3 bases at V and 5 bases at J, with 10 bases between. The CDR3 loop is CASSEGSWTGELFF. The DNA of the CDR3 is TGTGCCAGCAGTGAAGGGTCGTGGACCGGGGAGCTGTTTTTT.

J is TRBJ1-5 and V is TRBV7-8, with a tentative D call TRBD1 (5 bases). Germline values: CDR1 SGHVS, CDR2 FQNEAQ. CDR3 size: 16 residues. Deletions cut 3 bases from V and 7 bases from J, with 19 bases between. CDR3 in amino acids: CASSFAQGGWDQPQHF. CDR3 DNA: TGTGCCAGCAGCTTTGCCCAGGGAGGGTGGGACCAGCCCCAGCATTTT.

The CDR3, as DNA: TGTGCCAGCAGCTTACTTAGCGGGACTTACTACAATGAGCAGTTCTTC. This gives the protein CASSLLSGTYYNEQFF. The J gene is TRBJ2-1, the V gene TRBV7-3, with 8 bases matching TRBD2. The CDR3 runs to 16 residues. With V trimmed by 2 bases and J by 3 bases, 6 bases remained unmatched. Germline CDR1 is SGHTA and CDR2 is FQGTGA.

The chain is built from TRBV7-2 and TRBJ1-6, with D unresolved. The germline gives CDR1 SGHTA, CDR2 FQGNSA. The germline V and J ends were trimmed by 2 bases and 7 bases, with 12 bases remaining between them. The CDR3 runs to 15 residues. The CDR3 DNA sequence: TGTGCCAGCAGCTTAACGGTGCCTTCGAATTCACCCCTCCACTTT. The encoded protein is CASSLTVPSNSPLHF. Using reference TRBV7-2 and TRBJ1-6 for the parts outside the CDR3, the full variable domain is GAGVSQSPSNKVTEKGKDVELRCDPISGHTALYWYRQSLGQGLEFLIYFQGNSAPDKSGLPSDRFSAERTGGSVSTLTIQRTQQEDSAVYLCASSLTVPSNSPLHFGNGTRLTVT.